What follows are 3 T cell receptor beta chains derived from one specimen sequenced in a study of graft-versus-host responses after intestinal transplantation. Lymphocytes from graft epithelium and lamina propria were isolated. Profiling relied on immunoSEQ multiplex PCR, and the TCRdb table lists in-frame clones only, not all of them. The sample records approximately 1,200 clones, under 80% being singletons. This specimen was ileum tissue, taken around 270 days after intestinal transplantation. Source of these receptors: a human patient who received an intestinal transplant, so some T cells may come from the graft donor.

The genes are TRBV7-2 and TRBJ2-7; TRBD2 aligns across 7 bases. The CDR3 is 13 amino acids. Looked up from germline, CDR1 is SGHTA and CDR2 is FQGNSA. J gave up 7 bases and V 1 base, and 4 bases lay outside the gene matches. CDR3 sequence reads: CASSLGLGGEQYF. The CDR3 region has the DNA TGTGCCAGCAGCTTAGGGTTGGGAGGGGAGCAGTACTTC. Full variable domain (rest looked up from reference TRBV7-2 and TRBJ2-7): GAGVSQSPSNKVTEKGKDVELRCDPISGHTALYWYRQSLGQGLEFLIYFQGNSAPDKSGLPSDRFSAERTGGSVSTLTIQRTQQEDSAVYLCASSLGLGGEQYFGPGTRLTVT.

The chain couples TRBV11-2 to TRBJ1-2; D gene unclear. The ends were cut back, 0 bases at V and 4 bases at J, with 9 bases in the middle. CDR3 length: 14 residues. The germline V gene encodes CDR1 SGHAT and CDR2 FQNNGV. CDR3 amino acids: CASSLDTVFYGYTF. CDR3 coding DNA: TGTGCCAGCAGCTTAGATACAGTCTTCTATGGCTACACCTTC.

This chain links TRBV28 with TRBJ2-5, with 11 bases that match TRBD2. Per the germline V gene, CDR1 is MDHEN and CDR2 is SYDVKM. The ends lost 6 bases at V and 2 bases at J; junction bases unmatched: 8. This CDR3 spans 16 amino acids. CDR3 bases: TGTGCCAGCAGCCCGACTAGCGGGGCCCTACAAGAGACCCAGTACTTC. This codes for CASSPTSGALQETQYF.